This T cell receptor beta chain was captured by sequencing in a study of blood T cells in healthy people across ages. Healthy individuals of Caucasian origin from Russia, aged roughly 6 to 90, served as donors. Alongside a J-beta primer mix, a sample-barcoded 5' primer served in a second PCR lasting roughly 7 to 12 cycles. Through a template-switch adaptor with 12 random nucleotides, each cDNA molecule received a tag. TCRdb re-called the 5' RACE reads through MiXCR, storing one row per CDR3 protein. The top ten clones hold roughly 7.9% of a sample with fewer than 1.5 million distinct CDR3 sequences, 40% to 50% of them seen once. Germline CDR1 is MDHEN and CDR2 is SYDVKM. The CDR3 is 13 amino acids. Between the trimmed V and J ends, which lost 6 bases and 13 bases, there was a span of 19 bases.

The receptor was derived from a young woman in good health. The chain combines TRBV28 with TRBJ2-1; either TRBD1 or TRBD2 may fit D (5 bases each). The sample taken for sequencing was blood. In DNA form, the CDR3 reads TGTGCCAGCAGGGACATGATGCCAGGGACCCAGTTCTTC. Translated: CASRDMMPGTQFF.